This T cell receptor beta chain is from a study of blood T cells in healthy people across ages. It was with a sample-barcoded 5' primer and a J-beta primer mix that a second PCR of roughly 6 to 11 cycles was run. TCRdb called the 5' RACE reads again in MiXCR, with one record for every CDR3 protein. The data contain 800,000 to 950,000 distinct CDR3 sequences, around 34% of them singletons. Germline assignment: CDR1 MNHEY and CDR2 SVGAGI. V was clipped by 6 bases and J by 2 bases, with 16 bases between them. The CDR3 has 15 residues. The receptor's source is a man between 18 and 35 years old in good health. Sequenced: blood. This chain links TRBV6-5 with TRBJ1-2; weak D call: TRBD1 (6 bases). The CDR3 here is CASSSERRGNYGYTF. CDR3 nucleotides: TGTGCCAGCAGCTCCGAGAGGAGGGGGAACTATGGCTACACCTTC.